Below are 13 T cell receptor beta chains sequenced from a single sample in a study of blood T cells in healthy people across ages. The authors ran a second PCR of 7 to 11 cycles using a sample-barcoded 5' primer and a J-beta primer mix. MiXCR was run by TCRdb on the 5' RACE reads, yielding one entry per CDR3 protein. The sample carries roughly 1,300,000 distinct CDR3 sequences, 55% to 75% recorded once. Sequencing was done on a sample of blood. The source of these receptors is a man between 18 and 29 years old in good health.

The V call is TRBV11-2, the J call TRBJ2-7; D unclear. This CDR3 spans 16 amino acids. Per the germline V gene, CDR1 is SGHAT and CDR2 is FQNNGV. Trimming pared 0 bases from V and 0 bases from J, leaving 12 bases between. CDR3 protein: CASSLDVRASSYEQYF. The CDR3 nucleotides are TGTGCCAGCAGCTTAGACGTACGCGCCAGCTCCTACGAGCAGTACTTC. The whole variable domain, remainder taken from reference TRBV11-2 and TRBJ2-7, is EAGVAQSPRYKIIEKRQSVAFWCNPISGHATLYWYQQILGQGPKLLIQFQNNGVVDDSQLPKDRFSAERLKGVDSTLKIQPAKLEDSAVYLCASSLDVRASSYEQYFGPGTRLTVT.

The CDR3 DNA follows: TGCAGCGTTGGGGGGCTCGGACAAGAGACCCAGTACTTC. Encoded protein: CSVGGLGQETQYF. J is TRBJ2-5 and V is TRBV29-1; D is perhaps TRBD1 (6 bases). V lost 4 bases and J 2 bases, leaving 11 bases between the germline ends. The CDR3 runs 13 residues. The germline V gene has CDR1 SQVTM and CDR2 ANQGSEA.

The V call is TRBV25-1, the J call TRBJ1-2; D gene ambiguous. This CDR3 has 12 residues. From germline, CDR1 is MGHDK and CDR2 SYGVNS. Trimming took off 4 bases at V and 3 bases at J, with 6 bases between the two ends. CDR3 sequence: CASSGAHYGYTF. CDR3 sequence (DNA): TGTGCCAGCAGTGGAGCGCACTATGGCTACACCTTC.

This clonotype was counted between two and nine times. V usage is TRBV12-3 or TRBV12-4 and J usage is TRBJ2-7, with TRBD2 matching 9 bases. V shed 1 base, J shed 4 bases, and the junction held 5 bases outside the gene matches. The CDR3 has 15 amino acids. DNA for the CDR3: TGTGCCAGCAGTTTAGGTAGCGGGAGTCGGTACGAGCAGTACTTC. Translation: CASSLGSGSRYEQYF.

This chain connects TRBV25-1 to TRBJ1-6; perhaps TRBD1 as D (6 bases). Trimming took off 2 bases at V and 6 bases at J, with 11 bases between the two ends. The germline gives CDR1 MGHDK, CDR2 SYGVNS. This CDR3 has 15 amino acids. The CDR3 DNA follows: TGTGCCAGCAGTGAAGGGGGCAGGAGTAATTCACCCCTCCACTTT. This codes for CASSEGGRSNSPLHF.

In this sample, this clonotype turned up a few times. The V gene is TRBV4-2, the J gene TRBJ2-5; TRBD2 matches at 8 bases. This CDR3 is 17 amino acids long. CDR1 and CDR2 (germline): LGHNA, YNFKEQ. The trim removed 5 bases at V and 4 bases at J, leaving 15 bases unmatched. The chain's CDR3 is CASSESSGDGWAETQYF. For the CDR3, the DNA is TGTGCCAGCAGCGAAAGTAGCGGGGATGGGTGGGCAGAGACCCAGTACTTC.

V is TRBV20-1 and J is TRBJ2-5; possible D gene TRBD1, 8 bases. Germline CDR1 reads DFQATT; CDR2 reads SNEGSKA (reference sequence). This CDR3 contains 15 residues. V gave up 3 bases and J gave up 4 bases, with 18 bases separating them. CDR3: CSARDHRGGGETQYF. CDR3 DNA sequence: TGCAGTGCTAGGGACCACAGGGGGGGAGGAGAGACCCAGTACTTC.

The sample holds a few counts of this clonotype. The chain couples TRBV5-1 to TRBJ2-1, with a possible D match to TRBD2 (5 bases). The V and J ends lost 2 bases and 3 bases respectively, with 12 bases between them. There are 15 residues in the CDR3. Germline V gene lookup returns CDR1 SGHRS and CDR2 YFSETQ. The CDR3 is CASSFTAGLYNEQFF. CDR3 DNA sequence: TGCGCCAGCAGCTTCACGGCGGGTCTCTACAATGAGCAGTTCTTC.

The chain recombines TRBV28 with TRBJ2-7; TRBD1 agrees at 11 bases. This CDR3 comprises 17 residues. V lost 5 bases, J lost 0 bases, and 9 bases stayed unmatched. Germline V CDR1 and CDR2: MDHEN, SYDVKM. Here the CDR3 DNA reads TGTGCCAGCAGTCCCCTAATCGGGACAGGGGGCTCCTACGAGCAGTACTTC. Translating it yields CASSPLIGTGGSYEQYF. Based on the CDR3 plus reference TRBV28 and TRBJ2-7, the full variable domain is DVKVTQSSRYLVKRTGEKVFLECVQDMDHENMFWYRQDPGLGLRLIYFSYDVKMKEKGDIPEGYSVSREKKERFSLILESASTNQTSMYLCASSPLIGTGGSYEQYFGPGTRLTVT.

This clonotype has only a few counts. The J gene is TRBJ2-1, the V gene TRBV6-5; unclear D gene. Between the trimmed V and J ends, which lost 0 bases and 6 bases, there was a span of 9 bases. There are 14 residues in the CDR3. Germline CDR1 reads MNHEY; CDR2 reads SVGAGI. The CDR3 region is CASSYSTRTNEQFF. The CDR3 DNA follows: TGTGCCAGCAGTTACTCGACTCGGACCAATGAGCAGTTCTTC.

The chain is built from TRBV6-2 or TRBV6-3 and TRBJ1-5; unclear D gene. Germline values: CDR1 MNHEY, CDR2 SVGEGT. The CDR3 length is 17 residues. Trimming removed 0 bases at V and 9 bases at J, with 21 bases between. The DNA for the CDR3 is TGTGCCAGCAGTTACTCGTTGCGGGATGTGGGAGGTTCGCCCCAGCATTTT. This sequence encodes CASSYSLRDVGGSPQHF.

This rearrangement joins TRBV28 to TRBJ2-7; no firm D call. The germline gives CDR1 MDHEN, CDR2 SYDVKM. Trimming shortened V by 5 bases and J by 3 bases, and 14 bases separated the two germline ends. CDR3 length: 14 amino acids. The CDR3 loop reads CASSRPAKLYEQYF. The CDR3 DNA sequence: TGTGCCAGCAGTCGGCCAGCGAAACTCTACGAGCAGTACTTC.

This clonotype has a handful of counts. The rearrangement joins TRBV5-1 to TRBJ2-1; D is uncertain. Trimming removed 6 bases at V and 10 bases at J, with 11 bases between. Germline CDR1 SGHRS, CDR2 YFSETQ. This CDR3 is 11 amino acids long. The CDR3, as DNA: TGCGCCAGCACCAACACGGTCGAGCAGTTCTTC. Its translation: CASTNTVEQFF.